One and the same sample provided the 8 T cell receptor beta chains below, sequenced in a study of T cells in Graves' hyperthyroidism and ophthalmopathy. Amplification of TCR beta CDR3 regions used RNA as the template. First-round RT-PCR with HTBI primers amplified the TCR CDR3 region. One entry per CDR3 protein results from TCRdb running MiXCR on the multiplex PCR reads. Of approximately 300,000 distinct CDR3 sequences in the sample, over 15% are singletons; the top ten hold over 45%. Sequencing was performed on blood. The receptors stem from a woman in her sixties with Graves' ophthalmopathy.

This clonotype has ten or more counts. This chain joins TRBV7-2 and TRBJ1-6; 9 bases are shared with TRBD1. The length of the CDR3 is 13 residues. CDR1 is SGHTA, CDR2 FQGNSA, per germline. V lost 4 bases, J lost 12 bases, and 4 bases stayed unmatched. The CDR3: CASSYDRGVPLHF. As DNA, the CDR3 is TGTGCCAGCAGCTACGACAGGGGGGTACCCCTCCACTTT.

There are many counts of this clonotype. V and J are TRBV5-1 and TRBJ2-7; possibly TRBD1 or TRBD2 for D (7 bases each). The CDR3 length is 16 residues. Trimming shortened V by 4 bases and J by 7 bases, and 24 bases separated the two germline ends. Germline assignment: CDR1 SGHRS and CDR2 YFSETQ. In DNA form, the CDR3 reads TGCGCCAGCAGCCCGTTGGGGGGGACAGAACATGGGGAGCAGTACTTC. Amino acids: CASSPLGGTEHGEQYF.

This clonotype was seen repeatedly, ten times or more. This rearrangement joins TRBV28 to TRBJ2-2, with D perhaps being TRBD1 or TRBD2 (5 bases each). Germline CDR1 is MDHEN and CDR2 is SYDVKM. This CDR3 is built from 16 residues. Trimming pared 1 base from V and 9 bases from J, leaving 18 bases between. The CDR3 nucleotides read TGTGCCAGCAGTTTATCCGGGACCGCGTACTATAGGGAGCTGTTTTTT. This encodes CASSLSGTAYYRELFF.

This clonotype was picked up a small number of times. This chain uses TRBV3-1 with TRBJ2-7; the match to TRBD1 covers 9 bases. CDR3 size: 17 residues. Germline CDR1 LGHDT, CDR2 YNNKEL (reference sequence). V lost 3 bases, J lost 5 bases, and 14 bases stayed unmatched. In DNA, the CDR3 is TGTGCCAGCAGCCAGGTTGTCGTAGGACAGGGGAACCACGAGCAGTACTTC. Translation gives CASSQVVVGQGNHEQYF.

This clonotype was picked up many times. The rearrangement joins TRBV12-3 or TRBV12-4 to TRBJ2-3; 9 bases are a match to TRBD2. The CDR3 consists of 16 residues. Losses at the gene ends were 8 bases for V and 6 bases for J; bases not matched to a gene: 15. The CDR3: CASSLERSSGGDTQYF. CDR3 bases: TGTGCCAGCTCCCTTGAGCGTTCCAGCGGGGGGGATACGCAGTATTTT.

In its sample, this clonotype was seen a few times. Being one base from a much bigger clone, this may be a read error. Because the CDR3 is missing its conserved closing phenylalanine or tryptophan, this is likely a read error. The chain joins TRBV20-1 to TRBJ1-1, with D possibly TRBD1 on 5 matching bases. Germline V gives CDR1 DFQATT, CDR2 SNEGSKA (reference sequence). V dropped 4 bases and J dropped 2 bases, with 11 bases sitting between them. The CDR3 runs to 13 residues. DNA for the CDR3: TGCAGTGCTATCGCCGGGGCCAACACTGAAGCTTTCCTT. It yields the protein CSAIAGANTEAFL.

The rearrangement links TRBV7-2 to TRBJ2-3, with 13 bases lining up with TRBD2. CDR3 length: 16 amino acids. Germline CDR1 is SGHTA and CDR2 is FQGNSA. Trimming removed 5 bases from V and 6 bases from J; junction bases left unmatched: 8. CDR3 nucleotides: TGTGCCAGCAGCCGAACCGGGACTAGCGGGGCGGATACGCAGTATTTT. Its protein is CASSRTGTSGADTQYF. Full variable domain (outside the CDR3, taken from reference TRBV7-2 and TRBJ2-3): GAGVSQSPSNKVTEKGKDVELRCDPISGHTALYWYRQSLGQGLEFLIYFQGNSAPDKSGLPSDRFSAERTGGSVSTLTIQRTQQEDSAVYLCASSRTGTSGADTQYFGPGTRLTVL.

V is TRBV5-1 and J is TRBJ2-1; D is perhaps TRBD1 (6 bases). V lost 1 base and J 8 bases, leaving 13 bases between the germline ends. This CDR3 region has 14 residues. Germline CDR1 is SGHRS and CDR2 is YFSETQ. The CDR3 sequence is CASSLQGLLDEQFF. The CDR3 DNA follows: TGCGCCAGCAGCTTGCAGGGGCTGCTAGATGAGCAGTTCTTC.